This T cell receptor beta chain derives from a study of OX40 agonist ivuxolimab in advanced cancers. Study-wide background: Each dose-escalation patient presented with hepatocellular carcinoma, melanoma, renal cell or head and neck cancer. Around 40% of patients had received prior checkpoint inhibitor therapy. Three partial responders included one hepatocellular carcinoma patient and two cutaneous melanoma patients.

CDR1 SNHLY and CDR2 FYNNEI come from the germline V gene. The CDR3 runs 16 residues. V lost 6 bases, J lost 8 bases, and 14 bases stayed unmatched. Regarding the study as a whole: At 0.1 to 3.0 mg/kg and by week 6, clonal expansion occurred in CD4+ and CD8+ blood T cells.

TCRdb's table, derived via immunoSEQ multiplex PCR, lists solely in-frame clones and lacks some. The sample has 40,000 to 45,000 clones, roughly 90% seen once. Comments on this clone: Its antigen is still unknown.

The sequenced sample was CD4+ or CD8+ T cells sorted from blood, obtained in a trial of the OX40 agonist ivuxolimab. The TCR was taken from an adult with an advanced solid tumor such as melanoma, head and neck, liver or kidney cancer. The chain uses TRBV2 and TRBJ1-2; TRBD1 agrees at 11 bases. The CDR3 DNA sequence: TGTGCCAGCAGAAGGCGGGACAGGGGGACGGGGGGGGGCTACACCTTC. This translates into CASRRRDRGTGGGYTF.